Given below is one T cell receptor beta chain in context. As originally analysed: Estimation of nucleated cell counts relied on the amplification of reference gene primers. Method: immunoSEQ multiplex PCR; TCRdb's copy keeps in-frame clones and lacks some. V and J calls and clone size follow that table, whereas D and trimming were derived from the DNA. This sample carries roughly 420,000 clones, around 89% of them seen once, and the ten largest clones take approximately 0.96%. Across under 25 US areas, participants ranged in age from about 18 to 90 years. Membership in each cohort depended on participant-reported clinical history. The data originate from a study of blood T cell repertoires in COVID-19. Study-wide background: Sample material is recorded as cDNA or gDNA derived from T cells, B-cell-depleted T cells, or PBMCs.

This sequence originates from a woman aged 30 to 39 with acute COVID-19. The specimen was PBMCs or T cells enriched from blood (not recorded which).

This chain's CDR3 is CASSGPTAGGYTDTQYF. CDR3 sequence (DNA): TGCGCCAGCAGTGGGCCTACAGCGGGGGGCTACACAGATACGCAGTATTTT. The chain has TRBV10-2 and TRBJ2-3; 9 positions agree with TRBD2. CDR3 size: 17 residues. V dropped 4 bases and J dropped 2; count of bases not matched to a gene: 10. Per the germline V gene, CDR1 is WSHSY and CDR2 is SAAADI.